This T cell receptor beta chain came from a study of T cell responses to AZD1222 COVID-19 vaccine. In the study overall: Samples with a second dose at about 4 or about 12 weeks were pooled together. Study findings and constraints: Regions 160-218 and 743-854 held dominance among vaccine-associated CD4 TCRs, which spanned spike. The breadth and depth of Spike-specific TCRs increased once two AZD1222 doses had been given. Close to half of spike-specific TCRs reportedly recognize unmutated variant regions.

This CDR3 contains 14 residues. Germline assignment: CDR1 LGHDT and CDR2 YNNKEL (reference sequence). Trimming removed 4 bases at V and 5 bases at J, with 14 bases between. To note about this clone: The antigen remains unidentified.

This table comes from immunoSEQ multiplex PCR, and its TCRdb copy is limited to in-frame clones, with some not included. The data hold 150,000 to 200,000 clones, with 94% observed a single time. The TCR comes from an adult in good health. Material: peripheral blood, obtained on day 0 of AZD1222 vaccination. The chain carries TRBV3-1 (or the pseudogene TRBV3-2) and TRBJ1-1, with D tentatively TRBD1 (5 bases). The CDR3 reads CASSPRGGGTEAFF. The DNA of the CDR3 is TGTGCCAGCAGCCCCCGTGGGGGGGGAACTGAAGCTTTCTTT.